The 24 T cell receptor beta chains below all came from one sample that was sequenced in a study of blood T cell repertoires in COVID-19. The table came from immunoSEQ multiplex PCR; TCRdb's copy has only in-frame clones and leaves some out. This repertoire shows 150,000 to 200,000 clones, just under 90% found once; its top ten account for around 12%. The sample was peripheral blood. Receptors originate from a woman aged 70 to 79 with COVID-19, enrolled during active disease.

The rearrangement uses TRBV18 and TRBJ2-5; TRBD1 aligns across 7 bases. The CDR3 contains 12 residues. The germline CDR1 and CDR2 sequences are KGHSH and LQKENI. Trimming removed 5 bases from V and 5 bases from J; junction bases left unmatched: 2. The CDR3 bases are TGTGCCAGCTCAGACAGGGTCGAGACCCAGTACTTC. As protein: CASSDRVETQYF.

V and J are TRBV30 and TRBJ2-3; D might be TRBD2 (5 bases). The CDR3 consists of 15 residues. Germline V CDR1 and CDR2: GTSNPN, SVGIG (reference sequence). V gave up 1 base and J gave up 0 bases, with 11 bases separating them. The CDR3: CAWSEGLISTDTQYF. The CDR3, as DNA: TGTGCCTGGAGTGAAGGACTGATTAGCACAGATACGCAGTATTTT.

This sequence joins TRBV4-1 and TRBJ2-2; D might be TRBD1 (5 bases). The CDR3 spans 16 residues. Deletions cut 0 bases from V and 0 bases from J, with 8 bases between. The germline V gene encodes CDR1 MGHRA and CDR2 YSYEKL. Here the CDR3 DNA reads TGCGCCAGCAGCCAAGACCCCAGGGCGAACACCGGGGAGCTGTTTTTT. Its protein is CASSQDPRANTGELFF.

This clone was seen many times. The genes are TRBV30 and TRBJ2-5; 7 bases agree with TRBD2. Germline CDR1 and CDR2: GTSNPN and SVGIG (reference sequence). This CDR3 region has 15 residues. The junction had 11 bases not matched to a gene; V was cut back by 5 bases and J by 2 bases. The CDR3 sequence is CAWGYLAETQETQYF. DNA of the CDR3: TGTGCCTGGGGCTACCTAGCGGAGACGCAAGAGACCCAGTACTTC. Full variable domain (outside the CDR3, taken from reference TRBV30 and TRBJ2-5): SQTIHQWPATLVQPVGSPLSLECTVEGTSNPNLYWYRQAAGRGLQLLFYSVGIGQISSEVPQNLSASRPQDRQFILSSKKLLLSDSGFYLCAWGYLAETQETQYFGPGTRLLVL.

V gene TRBV11-2 combines with J gene TRBJ2-1; 12 bases agree with TRBD2. Looked up from germline, CDR1 is SGHAT and CDR2 is FQNNGV. This CDR3 spans 15 amino acids. J was trimmed by 9 bases and V by 5 bases; bases with no gene match: 8. This CDR3 is CASSPLAGGRFEQFF. The CDR3 nucleotides are TGTGCCAGCAGCCCCCTAGCGGGAGGGCGCTTTGAGCAGTTCTTC.

This chain joins TRBV11-3 and TRBJ1-1; D gene ambiguous. V was trimmed by 2 bases and J by 9 bases, leaving 16 bases between them. The length of the CDR3 is 14 residues. The germline CDR1 and CDR2 sequences are SGHNT and YENEEA. The CDR3 protein is CASSLNTGVDQAFF. The CDR3 region has the DNA TGTGCCAGCAGCTTAAACACTGGAGTAGATCAAGCTTTCTTT.

V usage is TRBV2 and J usage is TRBJ2-2; 10 bases are a match to TRBD1. Germline V CDR1 and CDR2: SNHLY, FYNNEI. The CDR3 totals 16 residues. After removal of 6 bases from V and 4 bases from J, the junction contained 8 bases not matched to a gene. This CDR3 reads CASSKGQGVSTGELFF. The CDR3 DNA reads TGTGCCAGCAGCAAAGGACAGGGGGTGAGCACCGGGGAGCTGTTTTTT.

This clone has just one count. V is TRBV11-2 and J is TRBJ1-2; 7 bases agree with TRBD1. CDR1 and CDR2 from the germline V gene are SGHAT and FQNNGV. Losses at the gene ends were 5 bases for V and 8 bases for J; bases not matched to a gene: 5. The CDR3 runs to 12 residues. The DNA for the CDR3 is TGTGCCAGCAGCATCAGACAGGGCGGCTACACCTTC. Protein: CASSIRQGGYTF.

The CDR3 protein is CASSLSLLSYNEQFF. CDR3 sequence (DNA): TGTGCCAGCAGCTTAAGCCTCCTCTCCTACAATGAGCAGTTCTTC. The genes are TRBV11-3 and TRBJ2-1; D is unresolved. The CDR3 is made up of 15 amino acids. CDR1 and CDR2 from the germline V gene are SGHNT and YENEEA. Between the trimmed V and J ends, which lost 2 bases and 0 bases, there was a span of 8 bases.

The chain is built from TRBV5-1 and TRBJ2-7; D remains ambiguous. Germline lookup yields CDR1 SGHRS and CDR2 YFSETQ. V was trimmed by 4 bases and J by 0 bases, leaving 8 bases between them. The CDR3 contains 13 residues. The DNA for the CDR3 is TGCGCCAGCAGCCAGGCAAGCTCCTACGAGCAGTACTTC. It yields the protein CASSQASSYEQYF.

The gene calls are TRBV3-1 (or the pseudogene TRBV3-2) and TRBJ1-1; perhaps TRBD1 as D (5 bases). Germline V gene data show CDR1 as LGHDT and CDR2 as YNNKEL (reference sequence). The V and J ends lost 6 bases and 6 bases respectively, with 17 bases between them. This CDR3 region has 14 residues. CDR3 in DNA: TGTGCCAGCAGGCCCCCGGGGGTTTACTCTGAAGCTTTCTTT. This gives the protein CASRPPGVYSEAFF.

The chain has TRBV5-4 and TRBJ1-2; no reliable D call. The CDR3 totals 14 residues. Per the germline V gene, CDR1 is SGHNT and CDR2 is YYREEE (reference sequence). Between the trimmed V and J ends, which lost 0 bases and 2 bases, there was a span of 8 bases. The CDR3 sequence: CASSLGVGNYGYTF. The CDR3 DNA is TGTGCCAGCAGCTTGGGGGTGGGCAACTATGGCTACACCTTC.

The J gene is TRBJ2-1, the V gene TRBV12-3 or TRBV12-4, with D unresolved. Trimming took 5 bases from V and 9 from J, leaving 8 bases between them. The CDR3 spans 11 residues. CDR3 sequence: CASSNKIEQFF. CDR3 nucleotide sequence: TGTGCCAGCAGTAACAAAATTGAGCAGTTCTTC.

The rearrangement joins TRBV9 to TRBJ1-2, with D maybe TRBD1 (6 bases). Looked up from germline, CDR1 is SGDLS and CDR2 is YYNGEE. There are 12 residues in the CDR3. V was trimmed by 3 bases and J by 6 bases, leaving 9 bases between them. The CDR3 sequence is CASSATGDGYTF. CDR3 in DNA: TGTGCCAGCAGCGCGACAGGAGATGGCTACACCTTC.

The chain has TRBV28 and TRBJ1-5; D might be TRBD1 (6 bases). Trimming left V 4 bases short and J 8 bases short, with 15 bases between. The CDR3 is 14 amino acids. Germline assignment: CDR1 MDHEN and CDR2 SYDVKM. The chain's CDR3 is CASSYTGTIEPQHF. The DNA of the CDR3 is TGTGCCAGCAGTTACACAGGGACAATCGAGCCCCAGCATTTT.

The rearrangement joins TRBV19 to TRBJ1-2, with D possibly TRBD1 on 6 matching bases. This CDR3 region has 13 residues. The germline V gene encodes CDR1 LNHDA and CDR2 SQIVND (reference sequence). V lost 4 bases to trimming and J lost 8 bases, with 14 bases between them. The CDR3 sequence is CASSNWGQRGYTF. The CDR3 DNA reads TGTGCCAGTAGTAATTGGGGGCAGCGAGGCTACACCTTC.

This sequence joins TRBV4-2 and TRBJ1-1; 7 nucleotides line up with TRBD1. Germline V gene lookup returns CDR1 LGHNA and CDR2 YNFKEQ. The CDR3 is made up of 15 amino acids. V gave up 2 bases and J gave up 2 bases; unmatched junction bases: 5. CDR3 sequence reads: CASSQPGQENTEAFF. The CDR3 region has the DNA TGTGCCAGCAGCCAACCTGGACAGGAAAACACTGAAGCTTTCTTT.

This clone has only one observation. V is TRBV28 and J is TRBJ2-1; 9 bases agree with TRBD2. The V and J ends lost 1 base and 7 bases, in that order; junction bases with no gene match: 8. The CDR3 totals 16 residues. Germline lookup yields CDR1 MDHEN and CDR2 SYDVKM. CDR3 nucleotides: TGTGCCAGCAGTTTATTACAGCCTAGCGGGAAAAATGAGCAGTTCTTC. Translation: CASSLLQPSGKNEQFF.

The CDR3 nucleotides are TGTGCCAGCAGTGAAGGGGACAGGAACTATGGCTACACCTTC. Translating it yields CASSEGDRNYGYTF. This sequence joins TRBV2 and TRBJ1-2, with 8 bases fitting TRBD1. The ends lost 1 base at V and 2 bases at J; junction bases unmatched: 0. The germline CDR1 and CDR2 sequences are SNHLY and FYNNEI. The CDR3 totals 14 residues.

The chain joins TRBV27 to TRBJ1-6; 12 bases are shared with TRBD1. Germline values: CDR1 MNHEY, CDR2 SMNVEV (reference sequence). V lost 5 bases to trimming and J lost 10 bases; unmatched junction nucleotides: 21. This CDR3 region has 20 residues. This CDR3 is CASSPHLTAGQGAPKSPLHF. The DNA for the CDR3 is TGTGCCAGCAGTCCTCATCTAACGGCGGGACAGGGGGCCCCTAAGTCACCCCTCCACTTT.

The chain employs TRBV29-1 and TRBJ1-3; D unclear. In germline, CDR1 is SQVTM, CDR2 ANQGSEA. Trimming left V 4 bases short and J 0 bases short, with 13 bases between. This CDR3 has 15 amino acids. CDR3 amino acids: CSVGVGGNSGNTIYF. The CDR3 bases are TGCAGCGTTGGAGTAGGCGGCAACTCTGGAAACACCATATATTTT. Full variable domain (missing parts from reference TRBV29-1 and TRBJ1-3): SAVISQKPSRDICQRGTSLTIQCQVDSQVTMMFWYRQQPGQSLTLIATANQGSEATYESGFVIDKFPISRPNLTFSTLTVSNMSPEDSSIYLCSVGVGGNSGNTIYFGEGSWLTVV.

The chain carries TRBV24-1 and TRBJ1-5; unclear D gene. Germline loops: CDR1 KGHDR, CDR2 SFDVKD. CDR3 size: 14 residues. V lost 4 bases and J 3 bases, leaving 9 bases between the germline ends. Here the CDR3 DNA reads TGTGCCACCAGTGAGGGCAGCTTCAATCAGCCCCAGCATTTT. It encodes CATSEGSFNQPQHF.

V gene TRBV25-1 combines with J gene TRBJ2-2; no clear D. Germline loops: CDR1 MGHDK, CDR2 SYGVNS. Trimming removed 0 bases at V and 4 bases at J, with 6 bases between. The CDR3 loop spans 14 amino acids. The CDR3 loop reads CASSEYLSTGELFF. As DNA, the CDR3 is TGTGCCAGCAGTGAATATCTGTCCACCGGGGAGCTGTTTTTT.

CDR3 sequence reads: CASKLLESNQPQHF. The DNA of the CDR3 is TGTGCCAGCAAGTTGCTGGAGAGCAATCAGCCCCAGCATTTT. The genes are TRBV6-5 and TRBJ1-5, with no clear D. With 7 bases removed from V and 1 base from J, the gap between germline ends came to 11 bases. This CDR3 is built from 14 residues. In germline, CDR1 is MNHEY, CDR2 SVGAGI.